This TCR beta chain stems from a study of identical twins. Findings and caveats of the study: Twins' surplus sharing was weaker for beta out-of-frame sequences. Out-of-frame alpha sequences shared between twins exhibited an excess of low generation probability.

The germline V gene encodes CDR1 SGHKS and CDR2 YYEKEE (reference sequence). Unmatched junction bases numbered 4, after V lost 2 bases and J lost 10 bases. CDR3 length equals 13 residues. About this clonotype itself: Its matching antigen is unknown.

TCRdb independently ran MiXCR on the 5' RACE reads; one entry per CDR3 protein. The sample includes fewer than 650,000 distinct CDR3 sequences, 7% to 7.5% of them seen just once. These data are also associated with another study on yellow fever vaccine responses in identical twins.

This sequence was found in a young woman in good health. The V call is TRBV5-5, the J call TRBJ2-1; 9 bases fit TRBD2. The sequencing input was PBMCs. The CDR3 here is CASSFGLAMEQFF. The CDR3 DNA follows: TGTGCCAGCAGCTTCGGACTAGCGATGGAGCAGTTCTTC.